The TCR beta chain under discussion was sequenced for a study of blood T cell repertoires in COVID-19. The V gene end was trimmed by 7 bases and the J gene end by 7 bases; junction bases not matched to a gene: 22. This CDR3 contains 20 residues. CDR1 is LNHDA and CDR2 is SQIVND in the germline V gene (reference sequence). In the original workflow: Reference gene primer amplification gave estimated nucleated cell counts. The table came from immunoSEQ multiplex PCR; TCRdb's copy has only in-frame clones and leaves some out. The DNA was the basis for D and trimming; V, J and clone size are from that table. In the table there are approximately 290,000 clones, roughly 85% of which are singletons.

This chain links TRBV19 with TRBJ2-1; 13 bases are a match to TRBD2. The TCR was taken from a young woman who had recovered from COVID-19. The sample comprised PBMCs or T cells enriched from blood (not recorded which). CDR3 DNA: TGTGCCAGTACCCAGGAGCGGGACAGGCGGACTAGCGGGAGAGGTAATGAGCAGTTCTTC. Protein sequence: CASTQERDRRTSGRGNEQFF.